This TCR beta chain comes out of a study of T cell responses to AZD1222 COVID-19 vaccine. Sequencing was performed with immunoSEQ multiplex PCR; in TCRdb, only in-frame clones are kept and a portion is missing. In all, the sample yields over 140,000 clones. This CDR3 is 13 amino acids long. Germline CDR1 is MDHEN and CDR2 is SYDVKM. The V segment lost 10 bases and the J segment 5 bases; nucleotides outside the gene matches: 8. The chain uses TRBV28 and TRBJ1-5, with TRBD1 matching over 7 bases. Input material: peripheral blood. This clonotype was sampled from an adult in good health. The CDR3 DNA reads TGTGCCACCCAACAGGGGTCGTATCAGCCCCAGCATTTT. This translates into CATQQGSYQPQHF. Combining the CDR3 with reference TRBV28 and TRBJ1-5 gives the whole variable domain DVKVTQSSRYLVKRTGEKVFLECVQDMDHENMFWYRQDPGLGLRLIYFSYDVKMKEKGDIPEGYSVSREKKERFSLILESASTNQTSMYLCATQQGSYQPQHFGDGTRLSIL.